The rows below give T cell receptor beta chains drawn from one sample of a study of low-dose radiotherapy and immunotherapy resistance in tumors. MiXCR was run by TCRdb on the reads, yielding one entry per CDR3 protein. Of around 90,000 distinct CDR3 sequences listed, approximately 17% are singletons. This sample comprised PBMCs, obtained before treatment. All receptors derive from a male donor with prostate cancer. Both conserved end residues are part of each CDR3. The order of the fields is V gene, D gene, J gene, clone size, CDR3 DNA, CDR3 protein. D genes are given only for firm matches. A row's size may be missing; if present it is once, few, many or a size class.

TRBV5-1	.	TRBJ2-7	many	TGCGCCAGCAGCTTGGCCGAAGGGAACGAGCAGTACTTC	CASSLAEGNEQYF
TRBV6-2/TRBV6-3	.	TRBJ2-1	many	TGTGCCAGCAGTTACTCGATCCACAATGAGCAGTTCTTC	CASSYSIHNEQFF
TRBV6-1	.	TRBJ2-7	many	TGTGCCAGCAGTGAACCCAGCGAGCAGTACTTC	CASSEPSEQYF
TRBV6-2/TRBV6-3	TRBD2	TRBJ2-3	few	TGTGCCAGCAGTTACTCGCCCGGACTAGCGGGAATGTTAGGCACAGATACGCAGTATTTT	CASSYSPGLAGMLGTDTQYF
TRBV29-1	.	TRBJ2-1	.	TGCTCCGCTGGCGCCAATGAGCAGTTCTTC	CSAGANEQFF
TRBV3-1	.	TRBJ2-1	many	TGTGCCAGCAGCCAAGTAGTGTACAATGAGCAGTTCTTC	CASSQVVYNEQFF
TRBV21-1	.	TRBJ1-4	.	.	CASIRPRTDQENCFF
TRBV5-1	TRBD1	TRBJ2-7	many	TGCGCCAGCAGCGCAGGGGGCCCTTACGAGCAGTACTTC	CASSAGGPYEQYF
TRBV7-2	.	TRBJ1-5	.	TGTGCCAGCAGCCGACGGAGTCAGACCCCGTTTGAACCCCAGCATTTT	CASSRRSQTPFEPQHF
TRBV12-3/TRBV12-4	.	TRBJ2-2	many	TGTGCCAGCGGTCGACTTTCGAACACCGGGGAGCTGTTTTTT	CASGRLSNTGELFF
TRBV7-2	.	TRBJ2-7	few	TGTGCCAGCAGCTTAGAACAGAGTGCCGAGCAGTACTTC	CASSLEQSAEQYF
TRBV24-1	.	TRBJ2-5	many	TGTGCCACCAGTGCCCTAAGTTTAGGGAGCGAGACCCAGTACTTC	CATSALSLGSETQYF
TRBV5-8	TRBD1	TRBJ1-1	.	TGCGCCAGCAGCGACAAACAGGGGAACGGTGAAGCTTTCTTT	CASSDKQGNGEAFF
TRBV30	TRBD1	TRBJ1-1	many	TGTGCCTGGGAGGGACAGGGATATTTTTCGCACACTGAAGCTTTCTTT	CAWEGQGYFSHTEAFF
TRBV29-1	.	TRBJ2-5	many	TGCAGCGGGGGTTCGGCTAGCGCGGTGCAAGAGACCCAGTACTTC	CSGGSASAVQETQYF
TRBV11-2	.	TRBJ2-2	many	TGTGCCAGCAGCTTAGCACGGGTGGGCACCGGGGAGCTGTTTTTT	CASSLARVGTGELFF
TRBV4-3	.	TRBJ2-2	many	TGCGCCAGCAGCCAAGAGGAGGGTAACACCGGGGAGCTGTTTTTT	CASSQEEGNTGELFF
TRBV18	TRBD2	TRBJ2-1	many	TGTGCCAGCTCACCAGGGCTAGCGGGAGTACCTGAGCAGTTCTTC	CASSPGLAGVPEQFF
TRBV29-1	.	TRBJ1-1	many	TGCAGCGTTTCGGGGGGCGTTGAAGCTTTCTTT	CSVSGGVEAFF
TRBV3-1	.	TRBJ1-5	many	TGTGCCAGCAGCCAGGGAGCCAGCAATCAGCCCCAGCATTTT	CASSQGASNQPQHF
TRBV4-1	.	TRBJ2-5	many	TGCGCCAGCAGCAAAGGAGAGACCCAGTACTTC	CASSKGETQYF
TRBV3-1	.	TRBJ1-4	.	TGTGCCAGCAGCCGGCCCTCAGAAAAACTGTTTTTT	CASSRPSEKLFF
TRBV7-2	TRBD1	TRBJ2-3	many	TGTGCCAGCAGCTTAATGGGACAGGGGATAGGTACGCAGTATTTT	CASSLMGQGIGTQYF
TRBV5-4	.	TRBJ2-1	many	TGTGCCAGCAGCTTAAGGGACCCAAACAATGAGCAGTTCTTC	CASSLRDPNNEQFF
TRBV28	.	TRBJ2-5	many	TGTGCCAGCAGCAGTGACAGGGAGGTACAAGAGACCCAGTACTTC	CASSSDREVQETQYF
TRBV13	.	TRBJ1-3	many	TGTGCCAGCAGCTTAGATAGTATTGGAAACACCATATATTTT	CASSLDSIGNTIYF
TRBV6-5	TRBD1	TRBJ1-1	many	TGTGCCAGCAGTTACTCGGAGGGGGCCGTCGGAGCTTTCTTT	CASSYSEGAVGAFF
TRBV6-5	.	TRBJ1-6	many	TGTGCCAGCAGCTTTCAGGTCGGACGGAATTCACCCCTCCACTTT	CASSFQVGRNSPLHF
TRBV14	TRBD1	TRBJ1-2	many	TGTGCCAGCAGCACGGGACAGAGGCATGGCTACACCTTC	CASSTGQRHGYTF
TRBV21-1	.	TRBJ2-1	many	TGTGCCAGCAGCAAAGTGGCGGGGGGGCGGGCTGAGCAGTTCTTC	CASSKVAGGRAEQFF
TRBV30	.	TRBJ2-2	.	TGTGCCTGGAGCTTGGGACATGCCGGGGAGCTGTTTTTT	CAWSLGHAGELFF
TRBV28	TRBD1	TRBJ2-2	many	TGTGCCAGCCTCGGGACAGGGGACACCGGGGAGCTGTTTTTT	CASLGTGDTGELFF
TRBV28	TRBD1	TRBJ1-3	medium-sized	TGTGCCAGCAGTTCACCGACAGGGGTTTCACTGGCTGGAAACACCATATATTTT	CASSSPTGVSLAGNTIYF
TRBV7-2	.	TRBJ2-7	many	TGTGCCAGCAGCTTCGGTATTGCCTACGAGCAGTACTTC	CASSFGIAYEQYF
TRBV27	TRBD2	TRBJ2-5	many	TGTGCCAGCAGCCCCGGGTGGGAGGGCACCCAGTACTTC	CASSPGWEGTQYF
TRBV15	TRBD1	TRBJ1-4	many	TGTGCCACCAGCAGGGGGACAGGGAGGGACGAAAAACTGTTTTTT	CATSRGTGRDEKLFF
TRBV27	.	TRBJ1-5	.	TGTGCCAGCAGTTTAGGCGGTCAGGCGTATAGCAATCAGCCCCAGCATTTT	CASSLGGQAYSNQPQHF
TRBV4-2	.	TRBJ1-1	many	TGTGCCAGCAGCCAAGACAGGAGCACTGAAGCTTTCTTT	CASSQDRSTEAFF
TRBV27	TRBD2	TRBJ2-3	once	TGTGCCAGCAGGGATAGCGGGATCAGCACAGATACGCAGTATTTT	CASRDSGISTDTQYF
TRBV11-2	.	TRBJ2-3	many	TGTGCCAGCAGCCAAGGGCATACAGATACGCAGTATTTT	CASSQGHTDTQYF
TRBV6-5	TRBD1	TRBJ1-1	many	TGTGCCAGCAGAGGACAGGGTTTCACTGAAGCTTTCTTT	CASRGQGFTEAFF
TRBV28	TRBD2	TRBJ2-7	many	TGTGCCAGCAGTTTCTTGGGGACTAGCGGCTACGAGCAGTACTTC	CASSFLGTSGYEQYF
TRBV6-2/TRBV6-3	.	TRBJ2-3	many	TGTGCCAGCTGCTCGACAGGCACAGATACGCAGTATTTT	CASCSTGTDTQYF
TRBV21-1	.	TRBJ2-3	many	TGTGCCAGCAGCAAAGCTCGGGAAAAACTAGGAGATACGCAGTATTTT	CASSKAREKLGDTQYF
TRBV5-6	.	TRBJ1-2	.	TGTGCCAGCAGCTTGGGGCAGCCTTACGCGGGGGGCTACACCTTC	CASSLGQPYAGGYTF
TRBV5-1	.	TRBJ2-3	many	TGCGCCAGCAGCTTGGCCACCGGGACAATGAACACAGATACGCAGTATTTT	CASSLATGTMNTDTQYF
TRBV9	TRBD1	TRBJ2-3	many	TGTGCCAGCAGCTCCGGGCCGGGACAGGGGCCAGATACGCAGTATTTT	CASSSGPGQGPDTQYF
TRBV6-5	.	TRBJ1-4	many	TGTGCCAGCCGAAGGCGCAAGGAAAAACTGTTTTTT	CASRRRKEKLFF
TRBV5-1	TRBD2	TRBJ2-1	many	TGCGCCAGCAGCTTGGGGCGGTTGGCTAGCGGGAGGACCTCCTACAATGAGCAGTTCTTC	CASSLGRLASGRTSYNEQFF
TRBV29-1	TRBD1	TRBJ1-1	many	TGCAGCGGTGCAACGACAGGGGGCACTGAAGCTTTCTTT	CSGATTGGTEAFF
TRBV24-1	.	TRBJ2-3	.	TGTGCCACCAGTGATTTGACCCCGCCTGTGCAGTATTTT	CATSDLTPPVQYF